This T cell receptor (beta chain) was documented in a study of blood T cells in healthy people across ages. A sample-barcoded 5' primer and a J-beta primer mix were used in a second PCR of roughly 6 to 11 cycles. TCRdb reprocessed the 5' RACE reads with MiXCR, giving one entry per CDR3 protein. Of about 640,000 distinct CDR3 sequences detected, roughly three fifths appear once; the ten largest clones hold 30% to 40%. Caucasian individuals from Russia who were healthy and aged about 6 to 95 acted as donors. Peripheral blood from each donor was collected in a volume of roughly 9.2 milliliters. Trimming cost V 5 bases and J 1 base; bases outside gene matches: 7. This CDR3 has 16 residues. Germline loops: CDR1 SGHTA, CDR2 FQGNSA. There are a few counts of this clonotype. Its antigen is unknown. General study points: Long-lived donors had more naive CD4+ cells and higher diversity than aged donors. Estimated diversity, derived from one million T cells, was regarded as an underestimate.

Sequencing input: blood. This chain uses TRBV7-2 with TRBJ1-4; 7 bases are shared with TRBD1. The clonotype comes from a man in his fifties or sixties in good health. CDR3 in DNA: TGTGCCAGCAGCGCAAGGACAGGCCGAACTAATGAAAAACTGTTTTTT. Translated: CASSARTGRTNEKLFF.